A selection of T cell receptor beta chains follows, all from one sample in a study of blood T cell repertoires in COVID-19. Here immunoSEQ multiplex PCR was the method, and the copy in TCRdb shows in-frame clones only, minus some. The table lists about 63,000 clones, about 75% of them singletons. The sequenced material came from peripheral blood. These receptors all come from an elderly woman with acute or convalescent COVID-19. CDR3s include the opening cysteine and the closing phenylalanine or tryptophan. D genes are given only for firm matches. Clone size is given for some rows only: seen once, a few or many times, or a class if the clone is expanded.

size | length | J | D | V | CDR3 | DNA
. | 16 | TRBJ1-1 | . | TRBV30 | CAWSPYLGTEGTEAFF | TGTGCCTGGAGTCCTTACCTCGGGACGGAGGGCACTGAAGCTTTCTTT
. | 15 | TRBJ1-4 | TRBD1 | TRBV7-9 | CASSGYRGQGEKLFF | TGTGCCAGCAGCGGCTACAGGGGGCAAGGGGAAAAACTGTTTTTT
. | 15 | TRBJ1-1 | TRBD1 | TRBV6-5 | CASSYKGTGSVEAFF | TGTGCCAGCAGTTACAAGGGGACAGGGTCGGTTGAAGCTTTCTTT
. | 15 | TRBJ2-1 | TRBD1 | TRBV6-4 | CASSHDRGSYNEQFF | TGTGCCAGCAGCCACGACAGGGGCTCCTACAATGAGCAGTTCTTC
many | 16 | TRBJ1-2 | TRBD1 | TRBV5-6 | CASSSTGGADHYGYTF | TGTGCCAGCAGCTCGACAGGGGGGGCGGATCACTATGGCTACACCTTC
once | 16 | TRBJ2-3 | . | TRBV21-1 | CASSPPVAGGPNTQYF | TGTGCCAGCAGCCCGCCGGTAGCGGGAGGGCCAAATACGCAGTATTTT
. | 15 | TRBJ2-5 | . | TRBV27 | CASRSFQGSSETQYF | TGTGCCAGCAGATCCTTCCAGGGAAGCTCGGAGACCCAGTACTTC
. | 15 | TRBJ1-4 | . | TRBV4-2 | CASSQGTELHEKLFF | TGTGCCAGCAGCCAAGGGACAGAGTTACATGAAAAACTGTTTTTT
. | 19 | TRBJ1-5 | TRBD1 | TRBV19 | CASSISFPIGTGGMEPQHF | TGTGCCAGTAGTATATCCTTCCCGATAGGGACAGGGGGCATGGAGCCCCAGCATTTT
. | 11 | TRBJ2-5 | TRBD2 | TRBV24-1 | CATGGGETQYF | TGTGCCACTGGGGGGGGAGAGACCCAGTACTTC
. | 15 | TRBJ1-4 | TRBD1 | TRBV6-5 | CASSSDRATNEKLFF | TGTGCCAGCAGCTCCGACAGGGCAACTAATGAAAAACTGTTTTTT
once | 15 | TRBJ1-1 | . | TRBV7-2 | CASSLGRQWNTEAFF | TGTGCCAGCAGCTTAGGGCGGCAGTGGAACACTGAAGCTTTCTTT
. | 14 | TRBJ1-1 | TRBD1 | TRBV28 | CASSSRDSYTEAFF | TGTGCCAGCAGTTCCCGGGACAGCTACACTGAAGCTTTCTTT
few | 15 | TRBJ1-3 | TRBD1 | TRBV3-1/TRBV3-2 | CASSPGGLSGNTIYF | TGTGCCAGCAGCCCAGGGGGACTCTCTGGAAACACCATATATTTT
. | 15 | TRBJ2-1 | . | TRBV9 | CASSVGVRGYNEQFF | TGTGCCAGCAGCGTAGGGGTGCGGGGCTACAATGAGCAGTTCTTC
. | 20 | TRBJ2-1 | TRBD2 | TRBV28 | CASSLWIAASGSTSYNEQFF | TGTGCCAGCAGTTTATGGATTGCGGCTAGCGGGAGTACTTCCTACAATGAGCAGTTCTTC
. | 19 | TRBJ2-3 | TRBD2 | TRBV6-2/TRBV6-3 | CASSYWTSGMAYSTDTQYF | TGTGCCAGCAGTTACTGGACTAGCGGGATGGCCTATAGCACAGATACGCAGTATTTT
. | 11 | TRBJ2-4 | . | TRBV29-1 | CSVLLGDIQYF | TGCAGCGTTCTCCTCGGGGACATTCAGTACTTC
. | 15 | TRBJ1-2 | TRBD1 | TRBV28 | CASSLVQDREGGYTF | TGTGCCAGCAGTTTAGTTCAGGACAGGGAGGGTGGCTACACCTTC
. | 15 | TRBJ1-2 | . | TRBV27 | CASSLSQAHNYGYTF | TGTGCCAGCAGTTTGTCCCAGGCTCATAACTATGGCTACACCTTC
. | 15 | TRBJ2-1 | TRBD1 | TRBV6-4 | CASSTTGGFNGEQFF | TGTGCCAGCAGCACCACAGGGGGCTTCAATGGTGAGCAGTTCTTC
. | 15 | TRBJ2-7 | TRBD2 | TRBV2 | CASKVGTSGLYEQYF | TGTGCCAGCAAGGTGGGGACTAGCGGATTATACGAGCAGTACTTC